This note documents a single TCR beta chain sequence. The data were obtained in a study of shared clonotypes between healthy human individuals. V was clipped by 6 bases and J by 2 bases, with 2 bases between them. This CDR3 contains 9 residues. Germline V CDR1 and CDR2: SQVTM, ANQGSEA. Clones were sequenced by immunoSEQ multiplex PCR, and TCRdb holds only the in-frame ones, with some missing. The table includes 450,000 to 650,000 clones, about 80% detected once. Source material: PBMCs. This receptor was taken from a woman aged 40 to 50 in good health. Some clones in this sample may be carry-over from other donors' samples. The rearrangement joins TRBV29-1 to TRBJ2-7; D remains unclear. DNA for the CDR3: TGCAGCGTCGCCTACGAGCAGTACTTC. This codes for CSVAYEQYF.